This T cell receptor (beta chain) emerged from a study of naive and memory T cell subsets (dated 2017 in TCRdb). Turning to the overall study: According to the figure summarizing the samples, there were 10 blood donors, 7 tuberculin skin test biopsies and 3 saline control biopsies. PCR2 was typically run as a SYBR Green qPCR and stopped at a set threshold, although low-input samples could use end-point PCR of about 6 cycles instead. The research as a whole found: The RNA-based method was acknowledged as potentially sensitive to TCR transcript changes with T cell activation and differentiation.

There are many counts of this clonotype. What antigen it recognizes has not been identified. Qualities for individual bases were not recorded, and no much larger clone is one base off. Libraries were constructed by 5' RACE. The ligated cDNA was amplified in four rounds of PCR with nested alpha and beta constant region primers together with the SP2 primer. For the blood and skin samples, reverse transcription of TCR RNA was done with SuperScript IV along with alpha and beta constant region primers. Using T4 RNA ligase 1, an oligonucleotide carrying both the Illumina SP2 primer and a UMI was ligated onto the 3' end of the cDNA. The 12-nucleotide UMI consisted of two random hexamers with an eight-base spacer between the hexamers to prevent hairpin formation. From the second PCR onward, TCR alpha and beta chain libraries were processed separately, and dual indexing was applied for multiplexing. After pooling, the indexed libraries were analyzed by capillary electrophoresis and sequenced on either an Illumina MiSeq or NextSeq. PhiX DNA at about 5-7.5% was added to the libraries to raise base diversity and improve cluster recognition. The authors' analysis ran thus. Demultiplexor took UMIs from read 2, joined the UMIs to the TCR sequence from read 1, and separated reads according to sample indices. V and J genes and V-J junctions were identified by Decombinator, which gave every TCR a five-part identifier that included V and J deletions. Collapsinator used UMIs to correct sequencing errors and PCR amplification heterogeneity, producing a UMI-based abundance for each TCR. CDR3Translator turned identifiers into nucleotide sequence, translated the nucleotide sequence into amino acids, and pulled out CDR3 regions based on terminal motifs. After normalization to the amount of input RNA, the error-corrected alpha and beta TCR counts from blood and from skin were compared. TCRdb trimmed public reads at Q25 via fastp, called clones via MiXCR and kept in-frame beta chains. Entries that share a CDR3 protein sequence are merged under the most common genes and DNA. The V and J calls come from TCRdb's annotation, not from the publication. For this sample the table gives about 48,000 distinct CDR3 sequences, of which 4.7% were detected only once. About 0.8% of the sample lies in the top ten.

A robust, sensitive protocol for the amplification, sequencing and analysis of TCRs was described in the study, in which 3' ligation of a UMI-containing oligonucleotide to TCR cDNA was used. For whole blood analysis, 2.5 ml of peripheral blood was drawn from adult healthy volunteers into Tempus tubes, and RNA was extracted according to the manufacturer's instructions. Total RNA, without cell sorting, was DNase treated with RQ1 DNase before reverse transcription, targeting about 1 to 1,100 ng input. Libraries were prepared from skin biopsies and whole blood so that pipeline robustness could be tested in samples in which T cells form a minority population. The V and J ends are trimmed by 2 bases and 5 bases, leaving 13 bases between them. From the cysteine through the phenylalanine, the CDR3 covers 15 amino acids. The sequence is cut down to CDR3 DNA, 45 bases in frame from base 1. For CDR1 and CDR2, the germline V gene lists SGHTA and FQGTGA.

This receptor was taken from a female donor in good health. The V and J genes are TRBV7-3 and TRBJ2-1, with TRBD2 perhaps the D gene, on 5 matching bases. The bases are TGTGCCAGCAGCTTAGTCGGCGCGCGGGACAATGAGCAGTTCTTC. This is translated as CASSLVGARDNEQFF.